Following are 22 T cell receptor beta chains from one sample sequenced in a study of cytomegalovirus exposure and HLA in healthy donors. PCR employed 60 Vbeta and 13 Jbeta primers. TCRdb keeps only in-frame clones here, not all; method: immunoSEQ multiplex PCR. The data contain around 180,000 clones, 70% to 80% of them singletons. Sequencing was performed on PBMCs. The source is a woman in her forties in good health and CMV-seronegative.

This clone showed up just once. The V call is TRBV5-1, the J call TRBJ2-1, with 8 bases lining up with TRBD2. Germline V gene lookup returns CDR1 SGHRS and CDR2 YFSETQ. V lost 6 bases and J lost 6; bases outside the gene matches: 14. CDR3 length: 16 amino acids. CDR3 region: CASTLSFGLAVNEQFF. The CDR3 DNA is TGCGCCAGCACCCTGTCATTTGGACTAGCAGTCAATGAGCAGTTCTTC.

The genes are TRBV9 and TRBJ1-5; a possible D gene is TRBD1 (6 bases). CDR3 length equals 20 residues. Per the germline V gene, CDR1 is SGDLS and CDR2 is YYNGEE. The V gene lost 3 bases and the J gene lost 4 bases, with 29 bases spanning the gap. The CDR3 loop is CASSELVISTGGAKNQPQHF. The CDR3 DNA sequence: TGTGCCAGCAGCGAACTAGTAATTTCGACGGGGGGGGCCAAAAATCAGCCCCAGCATTTT.

This clone has just a few counts. J is TRBJ2-7 and V is TRBV5-1, with 15 bases that match TRBD2. The CDR3 totals 18 residues. CDR1 and CDR2 (germline): SGHRS, YFSETQ. Germline trimming cut 4 bases from V and 7 bases from J; bases unmatched to any gene: 15. CDR3 DNA: TGCGCCAGCAGCAGGCCCGGGACTAGCGGGAGGCCCTACCGAGAGCAGTACTTC. Protein: CASSRPGTSGRPYREQYF.

The rearrangement uses TRBV6-6 and TRBJ2-2; 8 bases are shared with TRBD1. The germline V gene has CDR1 MNHNY and CDR2 SVGAGI (reference sequence). This CDR3 is 14 amino acids long. J gave up 1 base and V 7 bases, and 2 bases lay outside the gene matches. The chain's CDR3 is CASKTGGNTGELFF. Here the CDR3 DNA reads TGTGCCAGCAAAACAGGGGGGAACACCGGGGAGCTGTTTTTT.

In this sample, this clone turned up a few times. V is TRBV4-1 and J is TRBJ2-7, with 8 bases identical to TRBD2. V was pared by 4 bases and J by 7 bases, with 15 bases of the junction left unmatched. Per germline, CDR1 MGHRA and CDR2 YSYEKL. The CDR3 runs to 16 residues. CDR3 amino acids: CASSPRGGPSVGEQYF. Here the CDR3 DNA reads TGCGCCAGCAGCCCTCGGGGGGGCCCGTCGGTGGGGGAGCAGTACTTC.

This rearrangement joins TRBV10-3 to TRBJ2-7; D is unresolved. The CDR3 covers 12 residues. The germline V and J ends were trimmed by 3 bases and 0 bases, with 3 bases remaining between them. The germline V gene has CDR1 ENHRY and CDR2 SYGVKD. In nucleotides, the CDR3 is TGTGCCATCAGTGAACTCTCCTACGAGCAGTACTTC. Translated: CAISELSYEQYF.

This chain uses TRBV5-4 with TRBJ2-7; possibly TRBD1 for D (6 bases). Germline values: CDR1 SGHNT, CDR2 YYREEE (reference sequence). Trimming removed 4 bases from V and 1 base from J, with 15 bases in between. This CDR3 spans 15 amino acids. CDR3 loop: CASSPLQGVSYEQYF. CDR3 bases: TGTGCCAGCAGCCCATTACAGGGAGTATCCTACGAGCAGTACTTC.

V usage is TRBV7-8 and J usage is TRBJ2-5, with 13 bases that match TRBD2. The V and J ends lost 5 bases and 10 bases, in that order; junction bases with no gene match: 10. The CDR3 loop spans 15 amino acids. Germline V gene data show CDR1 as SGHVS and CDR2 as FQNEAQ. The CDR3 protein is CASSHDTSGGAVQYF. The CDR3 nucleotides are TGTGCCAGCAGCCACGATACTAGCGGGGGGGCAGTCCAGTACTTC.

The V and J genes are TRBV6-4 and TRBJ1-2; perhaps TRBD1 as D (5 bases). V lost 7 bases to trimming and J lost 2 bases, with 14 bases between them. The germline gives CDR1 MRHNA, CDR2 SNTAGT. This CDR3 has 14 amino acids. The CDR3 nucleotides are TGTGCCAGCACTGCCCCCAGGGTAAACTATGGCTACACCTTC. This sequence encodes CASTAPRVNYGYTF.

The V call is TRBV19, the J call TRBJ1-5; D is unresolved. Trimming shortened V by 6 bases and J by 1 base, and 16 bases separated the two germline ends. Looked up from germline, CDR1 is LNHDA and CDR2 is SQIVND (reference sequence). CDR3 size: 16 residues. The CDR3 DNA follows: TGTGCCAGTAGACCTGAGGGTTCCGTGAGCAATCAGCCCCAGCATTTT. Amino acid sequence: CASRPEGSVSNQPQHF.

The CDR3 DNA reads TGCGCCAGCAGTGAGGCGCGGACAGAAAGCTATGGCTACACCTTC. Translation gives CASSEARTESYGYTF. The V call is TRBV10-2, the J call TRBJ1-2, with D possibly being TRBD1 (6 bases). Trimming left V 2 bases short and J 4 bases short, with 14 bases between. The CDR3 length is 15 residues. Germline-derived CDR1 and CDR2 are WSHSY and SAAADI.

This chain joins TRBV5-8 and TRBJ2-7, with D maybe TRBD1 (5 bases). The CDR3 loop spans 13 amino acids. CDR1 is SGHTS and CDR2 is YDEGEE in the germline V gene. Trimming left V 5 bases short and J 5 bases short, with 14 bases between. The chain's CDR3 is CASRSRVIDEQYF. The CDR3 nucleotides are TGTGCCAGCAGGTCCAGGGTGATAGACGAGCAGTACTTC.

In this sample, this clone turned up a few times. This sequence joins TRBV9 and TRBJ1-1; no definite D call. Germline lookup yields CDR1 SGDLS and CDR2 YYNGEE. This CDR3 region has 14 residues. The V end lost 2 bases, the J end lost 2 bases, and 10 bases lay between the germline ends. CDR3 nucleotide sequence: TGTGCCAGCAGCGTTGCACAAATCAACACTGAAGCTTTCTTT. It translates to CASSVAQINTEAFF.

The chain has TRBV6-1 and TRBJ1-1; tentatively, D is TRBD1 (5 bases). CDR1 is MNHNS, CDR2 SASEGT, per germline. The CDR3 covers 13 residues. V lost 5 bases and J 8 bases, leaving 15 bases between the germline ends. The CDR3 DNA is TGTGCCAGCAGTTCTACCAGGGTAACCGAAGCTTTCTTT. It specifies CASSSTRVTEAFF.

V is TRBV28 and J is TRBJ1-2; maybe TRBD1 (6 bases). V was clipped by 3 bases and J by 5 bases, with 10 bases between them. Looked up from germline, CDR1 is MDHEN and CDR2 is SYDVKM. The CDR3 runs 13 residues. Here the CDR3 reads CASSLDSQYGYTF. CDR3 bases: TGTGCCAGCAGTTTGGACAGCCAATATGGCTACACCTTC.

This sequence joins TRBV10-3 and TRBJ2-1, with D tentatively TRBD1 (5 bases). CDR1 ENHRY and CDR2 SYGVKD come from the germline V gene. This CDR3 contains 15 residues. Trimming took 2 bases from V and 8 from J, leaving 16 bases between them. The CDR3 spells CAISEVGRANDEQFF. As DNA, the CDR3 is TGTGCCATCAGTGAGGTGGGGCGTGCAAACGATGAGCAGTTCTTC.

This chain uses TRBV25-1 with TRBJ2-1; maybe TRBD2 (6 bases). The CDR3 runs to 15 residues. CDR1 and CDR2 (germline): MGHDK, SYGVNS. Deletions cut 4 bases from V and 0 bases from J, with 10 bases between. CDR3 DNA sequence: TGTGCCAGCAGTGCGGCGGGAAGCTCCTACAATGAGCAGTTCTTC. It specifies CASSAAGSSYNEQFF.

The sample holds a few counts of this clone. The chain carries TRBV4-1 and TRBJ2-7; TRBD2 is a possible D gene (6 bases). The germline CDR1 and CDR2 sequences are MGHRA and YSYEKL. The CDR3 runs to 13 residues. The germline V and J ends were trimmed by 4 bases and 4 bases, with 11 bases remaining between them. In nucleotides, the CDR3 is TGCGCCAGCAGCCCGGGACTTGGTTACGAGCAGTACTTC. Translation gives CASSPGLGYEQYF.

This rearrangement joins TRBV9 to TRBJ2-7; tentatively, D is TRBD1 (6 bases). V was clipped by 0 bases and J by 5 bases, with 21 bases between them. Germline loops: CDR1 SGDLS, CDR2 YYNGEE. CDR3 length equals 17 residues. In DNA, the CDR3 is TGTGCCAGCAGCGTAGTAGTGCGGTTTGGGGGCGCGGACGAGCAGTACTTC. Its translation: CASSVVVRFGGADEQYF. The variable domain in full, with the rest retrieved from reference TRBV9 and TRBJ2-7, is DSGVTQTPKHLITATGQRVTLRCSPRSGDLSVYWYQQSLDQGLQFLIQYYNGEERAKGNILERFSAQQFPDLHSELNLSSLELGDSALYFCASSVVVRFGGADEQYFGPGTRLTVT.

V gene TRBV11-3 combines with J gene TRBJ2-1; 15 bases line up with TRBD2. J lost 10 bases, V lost 4 bases, and 5 bases had no gene match. This CDR3 is 15 amino acids long. CDR1 and CDR2 (germline): SGHNT, YENEEA. CDR3 sequence reads: CASSSGLAGGREQFF. The DNA for the CDR3 is TGTGCCAGCAGCTCAGGACTAGCGGGAGGGCGCGAGCAGTTCTTC.

This clone was detected once. V and J are TRBV13 and TRBJ1-3; D might be TRBD1 (6 bases). V dropped 5 bases and J dropped 3 bases, with 23 bases sitting between them. Per the germline V gene, CDR1 is PRHDT and CDR2 is FYEKMQ (reference sequence). This CDR3 has 18 amino acids. The CDR3 DNA is TGTGCCAGCAGCCTGCCCCATCGTTTGGGGGCAAGTGGAAACACCATATATTTT. It is translated as CASSLPHRLGASGNTIYF.

The gene calls are TRBV19 and TRBJ1-1, with D possibly matching TRBD1 (5 bases). V was pared by 11 bases and J by 1 base, with 14 bases between. This CDR3 region has 13 residues. Germline CDR1 reads LNHDA; CDR2 reads SQIVND (reference sequence). DNA of the CDR3: TGTGCCGCTGGGGGGGTAGGGAACACTGAAGCTTTCTTT. Its translation: CAAGGVGNTEAFF.